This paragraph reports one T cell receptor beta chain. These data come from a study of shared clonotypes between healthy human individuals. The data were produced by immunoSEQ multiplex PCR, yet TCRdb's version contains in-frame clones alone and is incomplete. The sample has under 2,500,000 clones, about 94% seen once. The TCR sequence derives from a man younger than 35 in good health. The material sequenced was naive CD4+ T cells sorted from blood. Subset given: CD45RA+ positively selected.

CDR3 protein: CASGLDGWTEDQPQHF. The CDR3 coding sequence is TGTGCTAGTGGTTTGGACGGGTGGACAGAAGATCAGCCCCAGCATTTT. This chain joins TRBV12-5 and TRBJ1-5; tentatively, D is TRBD1 (6 bases). V lost 1 base to trimming and J lost 5 bases, with 15 bases between them. CDR3 length: 16 amino acids. Germline V CDR1 and CDR2: LGHNT, FRNRAP. The complete variable domain, with remaining parts taken from reference TRBV12-5 and TRBJ1-5, reads DARVTQTPRHKVTEMGQEVTMRCQPILGHNTVFWYRQTMMQGLELLAYFRNRAPLDDSGMPKDRFSAEMPDATLATLKIQPSEPRDSAVYFCASGLDGWTEDQPQHFGDGTRLSIL.